This paragraph covers one T cell receptor (beta chain) sequence. The entry originates in a study of control samples from healthy donors and cancer patients. The repertoire was sequenced with immunoSEQ multiplex PCR; TCRdb's copy has only in-frame clones and lacks some. The data show around 130,000 clones, around 87% seen once. Germline values: CDR1 MNHEY, CDR2 SVGAGI. V was pared by 6 bases and J by 7 bases, with 15 bases between. CDR3 length: 14 amino acids. The rearrangement joins TRBV6-5 to TRBJ1-4; D possibly corresponds to TRBD1 (5 bases). This receptor was taken from a man aged 25-40 years in good health. The source material was blood. Here the CDR3 reads CASRAGPRSEKLFF. CDR3 DNA: TGTGCCAGCAGAGCAGGGCCACGGAGTGAAAAACTGTTTTTT.